This T cell receptor (beta chain) appears in the sequencing data of a study of T cell clones after liver transplantation. Profiling relied on immunoSEQ multiplex PCR, and the TCRdb table lists in-frame clones only, not all of them. The table includes roughly 97,000 clones, 82% detected once. This clone was counted between two and nine times. The sequencing here drew on CD4+ T cells from blood, taken before liver transplant. The origin of this receptor is a human donor who received a liver transplant.

The CDR3 nucleotides read TGTGCCAGCAGTTACGTGCGCACAGACAATGAGCAGTTCTTC. It codes for CASSYVRTDNEQFF. J is TRBJ2-1 and V is TRBV6-5; D is uncertain. Germline V gene data show CDR1 as MNHEY and CDR2 as SVGAGI. This CDR3 has 14 residues. V was clipped by 2 bases and J by 5 bases, with 10 bases between them.